This record covers a single TCR beta chain. Compared with germline, one end of the junction differs, possibly owing to a read error. The germline V gene has CDR1 SGHAT and CDR2 FQNNGV. This CDR3 is 15 amino acids long. A constant-region primer primed TCR beta cDNA synthesis from about 0.55 ug of total RNA. Libraries for TCR beta were built through three nested multiplex PCR rounds, which together made up a slightly modified ARM-PCR procedure. The first two PCR rounds, roughly 9 cycles each, used TRBV1-TRBV30 forward primers and a C-beta reverse primer. Each CDR3 protein is one row after TCRdb ran MiXCR on the multiplex PCR reads. This repertoire shows about 350,000 distinct CDR3 sequences, less than 70% found once; its top ten account for under 8.5%. The data are from a study of tumor-infiltrating lymphocytes in primary liver carcinoma. Germline DNA was also extracted, while the blood RNA originated from unsorted whole blood.

Sequenced sample: peripheral blood. The gene calls are TRBV11-2 and TRBJ2-3; D is ambiguous. This receptor was identified in a man aged 40-49 years with primary liver carcinoma and hepatitis B virus infection. CDR3 sequence reads: CASNLVAVSTDTQYF. The CDR3 DNA is TGTGCCAGCAACTTAGTGGCGGTTAGCACAGATACACAGTATTTT.